This TCR beta chain was identified in a study of shared clonotypes between healthy human individuals. On the study more broadly: A donor's plate count was three for CD4 naive and three for CD4 memory; CD8 naive had two and CD8 memory one. Whole-study findings and limits: Clonotype sharing across a few donors was observed for around 4.5% of naive CD4 clonotypes.

Sorted-subset replicate PCRs used about 200 ng of genomic DNA. This amount corresponded to about 29,000 T cell genomes. The protocol was immunoSEQ multiplex PCR, while the TCRdb copy is restricted to in-frame clones and leaves out a portion. Altogether around 690,000 clones are present, roughly 91% being singletons, with the ten largest covering 34%. About this clone itself: Its antigen is not known.

Per germline, CDR1 SGHAT and CDR2 FQNNGV. The CDR3 is 16 residues long. Trimming removed 4 bases from V and 5 bases from J; junction bases left unmatched: 14. The CD8 memory fraction combined CD45RO+ cells with TemRA cells (CCR7-negative CD45RA+). The chain has TRBV11-2 and TRBJ2-7; 7 nucleotides line up with TRBD2. The receptor was isolated from a young man in good health. Some clones in this sample may be carry-over from other donors' samples. The source material was memory CD8+ T cells from PBMCs. As for subset: CD45RO+ cells pooled with CCR7-negative TemRA cells. CDR3 in amino acids: CASSSRLGGGLNEQYF. The CDR3 DNA follows: TGTGCCAGCAGCTCCCGATTGGGGGGAGGGCTGAACGAGCAGTACTTC.